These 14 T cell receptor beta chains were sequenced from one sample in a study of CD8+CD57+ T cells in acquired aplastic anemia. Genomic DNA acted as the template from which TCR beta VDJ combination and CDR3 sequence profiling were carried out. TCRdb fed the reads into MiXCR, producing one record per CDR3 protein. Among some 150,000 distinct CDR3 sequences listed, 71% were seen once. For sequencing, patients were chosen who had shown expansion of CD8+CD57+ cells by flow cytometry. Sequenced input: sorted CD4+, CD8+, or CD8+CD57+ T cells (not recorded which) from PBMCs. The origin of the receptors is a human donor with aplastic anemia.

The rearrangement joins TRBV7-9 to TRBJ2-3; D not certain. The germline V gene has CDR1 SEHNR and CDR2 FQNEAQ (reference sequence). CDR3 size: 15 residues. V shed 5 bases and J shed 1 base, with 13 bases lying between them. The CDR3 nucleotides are TGTGCCAGCAGCCACCACCCCCGCGGCACAGATACGCAGTATTTT. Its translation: CASSHHPRGTDTQYF. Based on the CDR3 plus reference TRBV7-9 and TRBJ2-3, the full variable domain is DTGVSQNPRHKITKRGQNVTFRCDPISEHNRLYWYRQTLGQGPEFLTYFQNEAQLEKSRLLSDRFSAERPKGSFSTLEIQRTEQGDSAMYLCASSHHPRGTDTQYFGPGTRLTVL.

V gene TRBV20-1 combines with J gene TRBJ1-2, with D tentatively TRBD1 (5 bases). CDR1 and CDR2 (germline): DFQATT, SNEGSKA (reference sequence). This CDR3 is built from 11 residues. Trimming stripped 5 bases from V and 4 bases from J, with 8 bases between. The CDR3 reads CSASDIYGYTF. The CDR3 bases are TGCAGTGCTTCGGACATCTATGGCTACACCTTC.

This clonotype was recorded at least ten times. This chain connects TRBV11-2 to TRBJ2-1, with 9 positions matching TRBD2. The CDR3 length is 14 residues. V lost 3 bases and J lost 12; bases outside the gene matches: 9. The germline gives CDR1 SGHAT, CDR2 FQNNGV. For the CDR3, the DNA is TGTGCCAGCAGCTTGGGCGGGAGGGGTGCCACGCAGTTCTTC. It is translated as CASSLGGRGATQFF.

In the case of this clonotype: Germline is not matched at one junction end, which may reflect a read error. The CDR3: CASSSAGTSSYNEQFF. The CDR3 DNA reads TGCGCCAGCAGCTCGGCCGGGACTAGCTCATACAATGAGCAGTTCTTC. The gene calls are TRBV5-5 and TRBJ2-1; 9 bases are shared with TRBD2. Germline loops: CDR1 SGHKS, CDR2 YYEKEE (reference sequence). The CDR3 spans 16 residues.

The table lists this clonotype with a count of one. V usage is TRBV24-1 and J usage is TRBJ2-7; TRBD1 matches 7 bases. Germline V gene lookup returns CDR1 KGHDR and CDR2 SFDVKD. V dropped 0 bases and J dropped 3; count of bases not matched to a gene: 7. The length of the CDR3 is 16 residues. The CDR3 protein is CATSDLEGQINYEQYF. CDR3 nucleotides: TGTGCCACCAGTGATTTGGAGGGACAGATAAACTACGAGCAGTACTTC.

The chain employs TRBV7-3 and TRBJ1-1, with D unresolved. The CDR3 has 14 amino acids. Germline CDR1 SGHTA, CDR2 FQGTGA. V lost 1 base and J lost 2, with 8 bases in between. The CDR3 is CASSLRPGNTEAFF. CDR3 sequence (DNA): TGTGCCAGCAGCTTAAGGCCGGGTAACACTGAAGCTTTCTTT.

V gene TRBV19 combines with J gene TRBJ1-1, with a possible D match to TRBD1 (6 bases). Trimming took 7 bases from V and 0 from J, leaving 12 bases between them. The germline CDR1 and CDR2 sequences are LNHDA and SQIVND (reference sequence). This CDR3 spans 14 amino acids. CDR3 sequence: CASNMGHMNTEAFF. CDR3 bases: TGTGCCAGTAACATGGGACACATGAACACTGAAGCTTTCTTT.

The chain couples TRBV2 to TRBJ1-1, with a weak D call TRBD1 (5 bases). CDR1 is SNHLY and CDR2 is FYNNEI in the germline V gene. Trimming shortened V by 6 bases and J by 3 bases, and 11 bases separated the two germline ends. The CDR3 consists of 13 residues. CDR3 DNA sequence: TGTGCCAGCAGGGGATTACAGGACACTGAAGCTTTCTTT. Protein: CASRGLQDTEAFF. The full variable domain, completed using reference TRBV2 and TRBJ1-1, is EPEVTQTPSHQVTQMGQEVILRCVPISNHLYFYWYRQILGQKVEFLVSFYNNEISEKSEIFDDQFSVERPDGSNFTLKIRSTKLEDSAMYFCASRGLQDTEAFFGQGTRLTVV.

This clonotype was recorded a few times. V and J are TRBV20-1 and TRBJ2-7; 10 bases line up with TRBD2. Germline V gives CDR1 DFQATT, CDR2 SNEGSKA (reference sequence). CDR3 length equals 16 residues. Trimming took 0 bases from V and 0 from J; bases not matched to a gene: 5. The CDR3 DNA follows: TGCAGTGCTAGAGATCCGGGACTAGCGATCTCCTACGAGCAGTACTTC. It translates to CSARDPGLAISYEQYF.

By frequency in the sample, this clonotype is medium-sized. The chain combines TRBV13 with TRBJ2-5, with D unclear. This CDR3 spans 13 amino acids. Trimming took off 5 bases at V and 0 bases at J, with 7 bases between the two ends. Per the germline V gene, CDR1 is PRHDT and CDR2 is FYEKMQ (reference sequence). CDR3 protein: CASSPMHQETQYF. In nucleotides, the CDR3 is TGTGCCAGCAGCCCCATGCACCAAGAGACCCAGTACTTC.

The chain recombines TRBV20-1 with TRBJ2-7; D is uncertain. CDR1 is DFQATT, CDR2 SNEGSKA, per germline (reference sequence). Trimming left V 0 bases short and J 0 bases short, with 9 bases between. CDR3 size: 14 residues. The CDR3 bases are TGCAGTGCTAGAGATCTCAGTGGCTCCTACGAGCAGTACTTC. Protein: CSARDLSGSYEQYF.

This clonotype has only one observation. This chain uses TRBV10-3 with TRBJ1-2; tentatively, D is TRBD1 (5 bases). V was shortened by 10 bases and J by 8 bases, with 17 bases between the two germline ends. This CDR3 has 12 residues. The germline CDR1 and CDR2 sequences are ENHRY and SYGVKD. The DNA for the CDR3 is TGTGCCAGCAGCTCAGGGACGGACGGCTACACCTTC. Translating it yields CASSSGTDGYTF.

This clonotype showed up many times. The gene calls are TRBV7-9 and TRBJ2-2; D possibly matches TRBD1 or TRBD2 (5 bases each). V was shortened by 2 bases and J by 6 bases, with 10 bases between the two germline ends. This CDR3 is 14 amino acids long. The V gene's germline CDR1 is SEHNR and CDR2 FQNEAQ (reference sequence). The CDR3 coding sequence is TGTGCCAGCAGCTTATGGGGGTGGTCCGGGGAGCTGTTTTTT. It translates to CASSLWGWSGELFF.

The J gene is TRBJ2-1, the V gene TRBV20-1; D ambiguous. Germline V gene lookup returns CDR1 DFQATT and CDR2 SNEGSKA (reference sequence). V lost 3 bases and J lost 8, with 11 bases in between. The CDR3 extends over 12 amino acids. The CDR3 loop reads CSARRQDDEQFF. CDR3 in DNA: TGCAGTGCTAGGCGTCAAGACGATGAGCAGTTCTTC.